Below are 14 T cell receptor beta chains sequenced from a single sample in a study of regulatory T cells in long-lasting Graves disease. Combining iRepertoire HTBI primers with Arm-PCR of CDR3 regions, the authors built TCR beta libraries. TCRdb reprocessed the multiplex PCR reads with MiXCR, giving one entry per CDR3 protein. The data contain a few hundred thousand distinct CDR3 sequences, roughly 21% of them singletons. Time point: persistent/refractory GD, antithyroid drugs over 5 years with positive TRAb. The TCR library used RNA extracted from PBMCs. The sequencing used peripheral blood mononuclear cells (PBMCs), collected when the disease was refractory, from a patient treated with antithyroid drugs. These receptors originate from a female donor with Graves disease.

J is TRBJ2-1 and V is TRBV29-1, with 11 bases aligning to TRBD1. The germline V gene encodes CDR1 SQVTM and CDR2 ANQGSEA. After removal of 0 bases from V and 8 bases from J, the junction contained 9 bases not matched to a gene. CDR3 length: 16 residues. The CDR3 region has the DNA TGCAGCGTTGAAGATTCGGGACAGGGGGGTTTTGATGAGCAGTTCTTC. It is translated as CSVEDSGQGGFDEQFF.

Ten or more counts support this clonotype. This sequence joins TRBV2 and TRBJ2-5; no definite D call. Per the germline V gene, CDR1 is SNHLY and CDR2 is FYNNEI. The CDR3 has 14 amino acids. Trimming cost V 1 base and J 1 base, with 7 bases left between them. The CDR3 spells CASSEDSSQETQYF. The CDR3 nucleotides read TGTGCCAGCAGTGAAGACAGTTCCCAAGAGACCCAGTACTTC.

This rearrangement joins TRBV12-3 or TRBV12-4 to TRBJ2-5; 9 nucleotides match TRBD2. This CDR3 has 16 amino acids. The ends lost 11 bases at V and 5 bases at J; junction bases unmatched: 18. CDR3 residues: CAFPAGGLKAGETQYF. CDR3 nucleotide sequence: TGTGCCTTCCCAGCGGGAGGACTTAAGGCCGGGGAGACCCAGTACTTC.

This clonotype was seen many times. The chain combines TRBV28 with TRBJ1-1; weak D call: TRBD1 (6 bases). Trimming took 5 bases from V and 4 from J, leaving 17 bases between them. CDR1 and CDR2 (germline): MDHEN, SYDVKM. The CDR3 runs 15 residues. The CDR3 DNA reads TGTGCCAGCAGTCCTCGGTGGGGGGGGCTCACTGAAGCTTTCTTT. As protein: CASSPRWGGLTEAFF. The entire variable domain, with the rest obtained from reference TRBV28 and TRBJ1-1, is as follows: DVKVTQSSRYLVKRTGEKVFLECVQDMDHENMFWYRQDPGLGLRLIYFSYDVKMKEKGDIPEGYSVSREKKERFSLILESASTNQTSMYLCASSPRWGGLTEAFFGQGTRLTVV.

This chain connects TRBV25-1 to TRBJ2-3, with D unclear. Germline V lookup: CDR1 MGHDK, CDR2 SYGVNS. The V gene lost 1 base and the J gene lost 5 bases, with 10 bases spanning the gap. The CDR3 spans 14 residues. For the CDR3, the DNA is TGTGCCAGCAGTGAATCTGTATACGGAGATACGCAGTATTTT. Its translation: CASSESVYGDTQYF.

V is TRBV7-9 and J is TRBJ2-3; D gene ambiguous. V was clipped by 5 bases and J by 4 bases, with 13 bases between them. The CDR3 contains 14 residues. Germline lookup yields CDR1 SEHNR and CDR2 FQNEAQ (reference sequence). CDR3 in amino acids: CASSNAPSPDTQYF. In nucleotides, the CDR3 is TGTGCCAGCAGCAACGCTCCTTCCCCAGATACGCAGTATTTT.

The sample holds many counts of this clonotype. The CDR3 protein is CASSQAGQLNTEAFF. As DNA, the CDR3 is TGTGCCAGCAGCCAAGCTGGACAGCTGAACACTGAAGCTTTCTTT. The gene calls are TRBV3-1 and TRBJ1-1; a possible D gene is TRBD1 (6 bases). The CDR3 spans 15 residues. Germline lookup yields CDR1 LGHDT and CDR2 YNNKEL (reference sequence). V lost 1 base to trimming and J lost 0 bases, with 9 bases between them.

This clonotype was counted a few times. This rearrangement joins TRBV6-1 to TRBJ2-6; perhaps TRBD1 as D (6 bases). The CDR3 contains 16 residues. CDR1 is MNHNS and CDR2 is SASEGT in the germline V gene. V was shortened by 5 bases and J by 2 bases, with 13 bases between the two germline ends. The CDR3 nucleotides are TGTGCCAGCAGTCCTTCCCCAGGGGCTGGGGCCAACGTCCTGACTTTC. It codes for CASSPSPGAGANVLTF.

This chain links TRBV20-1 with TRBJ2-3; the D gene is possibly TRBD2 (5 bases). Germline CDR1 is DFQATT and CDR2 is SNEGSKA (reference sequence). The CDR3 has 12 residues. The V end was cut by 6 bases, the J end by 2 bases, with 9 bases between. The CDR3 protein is CSARGYTDTQYF. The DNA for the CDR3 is TGCAGTGCCCGAGGGTACACAGATACGCAGTATTTT.

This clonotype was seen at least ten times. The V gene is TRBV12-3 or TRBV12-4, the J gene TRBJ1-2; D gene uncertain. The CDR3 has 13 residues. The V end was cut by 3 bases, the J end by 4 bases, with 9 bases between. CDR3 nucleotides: TGTGCCAGCAGTTTTGTCGGGTCCTATGGCTACACCTTC. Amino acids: CASSFVGSYGYTF.

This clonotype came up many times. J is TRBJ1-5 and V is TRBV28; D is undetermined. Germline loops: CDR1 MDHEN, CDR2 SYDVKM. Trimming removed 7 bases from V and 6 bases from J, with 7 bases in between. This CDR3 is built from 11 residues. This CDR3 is CASTGGQPQHF. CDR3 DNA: TGTGCCAGCACTGGAGGTCAGCCCCAGCATTTT.

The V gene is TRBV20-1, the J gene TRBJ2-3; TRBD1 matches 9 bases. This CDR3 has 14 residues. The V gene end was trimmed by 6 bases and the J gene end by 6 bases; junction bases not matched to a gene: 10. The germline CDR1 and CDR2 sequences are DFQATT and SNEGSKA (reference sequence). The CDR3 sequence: CSATGTGFYDTQYF. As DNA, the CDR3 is TGCAGTGCCACCGGGACAGGGTTTTACGATACGCAGTATTTT.

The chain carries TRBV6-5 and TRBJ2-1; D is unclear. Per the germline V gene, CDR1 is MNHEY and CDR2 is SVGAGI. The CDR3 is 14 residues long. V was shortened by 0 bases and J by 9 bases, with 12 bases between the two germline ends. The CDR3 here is CASSYSIRTREQFF. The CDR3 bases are TGTGCCAGCAGTTACTCGATCCGGACCCGTGAGCAGTTCTTC.

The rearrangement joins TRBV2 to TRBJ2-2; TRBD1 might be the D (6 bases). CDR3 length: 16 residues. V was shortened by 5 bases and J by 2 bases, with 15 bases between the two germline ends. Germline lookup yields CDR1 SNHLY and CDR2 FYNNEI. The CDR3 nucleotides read TGTGCCAGCAGTTCTGCCGGGACAATAAACACCGGGGAGCTGTTTTTT. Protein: CASSSAGTINTGELFF.